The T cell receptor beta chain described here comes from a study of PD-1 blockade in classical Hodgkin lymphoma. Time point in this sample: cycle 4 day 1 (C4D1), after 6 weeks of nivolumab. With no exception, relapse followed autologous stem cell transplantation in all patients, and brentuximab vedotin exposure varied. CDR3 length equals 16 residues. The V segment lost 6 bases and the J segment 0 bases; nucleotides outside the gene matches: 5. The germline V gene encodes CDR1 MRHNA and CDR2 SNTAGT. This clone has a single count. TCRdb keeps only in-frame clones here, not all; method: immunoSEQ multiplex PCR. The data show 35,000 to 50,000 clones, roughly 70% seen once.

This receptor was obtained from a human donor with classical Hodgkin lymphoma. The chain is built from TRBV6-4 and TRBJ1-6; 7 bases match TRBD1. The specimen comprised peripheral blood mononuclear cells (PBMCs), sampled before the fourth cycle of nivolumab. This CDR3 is CASRGQASSYNSPLHF. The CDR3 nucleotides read TGTGCCAGCAGAGGACAGGCGAGCTCCTATAATTCACCCCTCCACTTT.